This record covers a single T cell receptor beta chain. Its cognate antigen is unknown. Germline V gene sequence: CDR1 SGHRS, CDR2 YFSETQ. Trimming pared 3 bases from V and 10 bases from J, leaving 19 bases between. The CDR3 is 14 amino acids. This sample stems from a study of T cell responses to AZD1222 COVID-19 vaccine. Looking at the study overall: Second-dose recipients at about 4 or about 12 weeks were treated as one pooled group.

Study outcomes and limitations: The study found vaccine-associated CD4 TCRs spanning spike, dominant at 160-218 and 743-854. Donors were chiefly white British, with a greater number of females, and clonal diversity was perhaps underestimated.

Assay: immunoSEQ multiplex PCR; the TCRdb copy retains only in-frame clones and omits some. The repertoire has 45,000 to 55,000 clones, roughly 80% of them found once; the top ten carry roughly a tenth. Specimen: peripheral blood, collected on day 0 of AZD1222 vaccination. The origin of this receptor is an adult in good health. This sequence joins TRBV5-1 and TRBJ1-1; the D gene is possibly TRBD1 (5 bases). The CDR3, as DNA: TGCGCCAGCAGCTCGCCTGGGACTGGGCTGGGAGCTTTCTTT. Its translation is CASSSPGTGLGAFF. Full variable domain (outside the CDR3, taken from reference TRBV5-1 and TRBJ1-1): KAGVTQTPRYLIKTRGQQVTLSCSPISGHRSVSWYQQTPGQGLQFLFEYFSETQRNKGNFPGRFSGRQFSNSRSEMNVSTLELGDSALYLCASSSPGTGLGAFFGQGTRLTVV.